These T cell receptor beta chains were read from a single sample in a study of shared clonotypes between healthy human individuals. Data came from immunoSEQ multiplex PCR; TCRdb stores just in-frame clones and leaves some out. Of some 2,000,000 clones in the sample, about 95% were seen once. Input material: naive CD8+ T cells sorted from blood. These receptors all stem from a man between 18 and 35 years old in good health. Both conserved end residues are part of each CDR3. Each record gives: V gene, clone size, J gene, D gene, CDR3 protein, CDR3 DNA. D genes are given only for firm matches. Expanded clones are given a class, and other clones once, few, many or no size at all.

V: TRBV27; size: few; J: TRBJ2-5; D: .; CDR3: CASSFTHQETQYF; DNA: TGTGCCAGCAGTTTTACGCACCAAGAGACCCAGTACTTC
V: TRBV13; size: .; J: TRBJ2-7; D: .; CDR3: CASSDTGSSYEQYF; DNA: TGTGCCAGCAGCGATACAGGGTCGAGCTACGAGCAGTACTTC
V: TRBV6-5; size: .; J: TRBJ2-1; D: .; CDR3: CASSSSTSGYNEQFF; DNA: .
V: TRBV6-1; size: .; J: TRBJ2-7; D: .; CDR3: CASSEAGDPGYEQYF; DNA: TGTGCCAGCAGTGAAGCTGGGGACCCTGGCTACGAGCAGTACTTC
V: TRBV11-3; size: .; J: TRBJ2-2; D: .; CDR3: CASSTRNTGELFF; DNA: TGTGCCAGCAGCACACGCAACACCGGGGAGCTGTTTTTT
V: TRBV5-1; size: .; J: TRBJ2-3; D: .; CDR3: CASSLDWGGTDTQYF; DNA: TGCGCCAGCAGCTTGGATTGGGGCGGCACAGATACGCAGTATTTT
V: TRBV2; size: .; J: TRBJ2-1; D: .; CDR3: CASSDLETALHEQFF; DNA: TGTGCCAGCAGTGACTTGGAGACAGCCCTTCATGAGCAGTTCTTC
V: TRBV27; size: .; J: TRBJ2-1; D: TRBD1; CDR3: CASRARQGAIHNEQFF; DNA: TGTGCCAGCAGAGCCCGACAGGGGGCAATCCACAATGAGCAGTTCTTC
V: TRBV10-3; size: .; J: TRBJ1-1; D: TRBD1; CDR3: CAISEPDRAIEAFF; DNA: TGTGCCATCAGTGAACCCGACAGGGCGATTGAAGCTTTCTTT
V: TRBV5-1; size: .; J: TRBJ2-7; D: TRBD2; CDR3: CASSLVAGAYEQYF; DNA: TGCGCCAGCAGCTTGGTTGCGGGGGCCTACGAGCAGTACTTC
V: TRBV25-1; size: .; J: TRBJ2-2; D: .; CDR3: CASSLEENTGELFF; DNA: TGTGCCAGCAGTCTGGAGGAGAACACCGGGGAGCTGTTTTTT
V: TRBV5-1; size: .; J: TRBJ1-3; D: .; CDR3: CASSSQPGHRNTIYF; DNA: TGCGCCAGCAGCTCCCAACCGGGACACAGAAACACCATATATTTT
V: TRBV11-2; size: .; J: TRBJ2-3; D: TRBD1; CDR3: CASSEITGGALEDTQYF; DNA: TGTGCCAGCAGCGAGATCACAGGGGGCGCGTTAGAAGATACGCAGTATTTT
V: TRBV6-5; size: .; J: TRBJ1-2; D: .; CDR3: CASSMGGVTYGYTF; DNA: TGTGCCAGCAGTATGGGGGGCGTTACCTATGGCTACACCTTC
V: TRBV11-2; size: .; J: TRBJ1-6; D: .; CDR3: CASSLTGTNSYNSPLHF; DNA: TGTGCCAGCAGCTTAACTGGGACCAACTCCTATAATTCACCCCTCCACTTT
V: TRBV11-2; size: .; J: TRBJ2-7; D: .; CDR3: CASSQFGPTYEQYF; DNA: TGTGCCAGCAGTCAATTTGGACCAACCTACGAGCAGTACTTC
V: TRBV7-6; size: .; J: TRBJ2-7; D: TRBD2; CDR3: CASSLTTGLGNYEQYF; DNA: TGTGCCAGCAGCTTAACGACGGGACTAGGAAACTACGAGCAGTACTTC
V: TRBV7-8; size: .; J: TRBJ1-5; D: .; CDR3: CASSPRNQPQHF; DNA: TGTGCCAGCAGCCCTAGGAATCAGCCCCAGCATTTT
V: TRBV7-9; size: .; J: TRBJ2-1; D: TRBD2; CDR3: CASSLAATSGGDNEQFF; DNA: TGTGCCAGCAGCTTAGCGGCAACTAGCGGGGGGGACAATGAGCAGTTCTTC
V: TRBV7-9; size: .; J: TRBJ2-7; D: .; CDR3: CASSQGKDEQYF; DNA: TGTGCCAGCAGCCAGGGGAAGGACGAGCAGTACTTC
V: TRBV4-1; size: .; J: TRBJ1-4; D: TRBD1; CDR3: CASRGSGTGGNYLEKLFF; DNA: TGCGCCAGCAGGGGATCCGGGACAGGGGGAAACTATCTGGAAAAACTGTTTTTT
V: TRBV19; size: .; J: TRBJ1-2; D: TRBD1; CDR3: CASGDRSNYGYTF; DNA: TGTGCCAGCGGGGACAGGTCGAACTATGGCTACACCTTC
V: TRBV28; size: .; J: TRBJ2-7; D: .; CDR3: CASSLWGGAYEQYF; DNA: TGTGCCAGCAGTTTATGGGGGGGAGCCTACGAGCAGTACTTC
V: TRBV10-3; size: .; J: TRBJ1-3; D: TRBD1; CDR3: CAISESQETGSGNTIYF; DNA: TGTGCCATCAGTGAGTCGCAAGAGACAGGGTCTGGAAACACCATATATTTT
V: TRBV2; size: .; J: TRBJ2-6; D: .; CDR3: CATGDGVSGANVLTF; DNA: TGTGCCACCGGGGATGGGGTCTCTGGGGCCAACGTCCTGACTTTC
V: TRBV4-1; size: .; J: TRBJ2-7; D: .; CDR3: CASSQRTDTYEQYF; DNA: TGCGCCAGCAGCCAGAGGACAGACACCTACGAGCAGTACTTC
V: TRBV27; size: once; J: TRBJ1-6; D: .; CDR3: CASSFTGTLEPLHF; DNA: TGTGCCAGCAGTTTCACAGGGACTCTTGAACCCCTCCACTTT
V: TRBV5-1; size: .; J: TRBJ2-1; D: TRBD2; CDR3: CASSSAGGNYNEQFF; DNA: TGCGCCAGCAGCTCAGCGGGAGGGAACTACAATGAGCAGTTCTTC
V: TRBV6-5; size: once; J: TRBJ2-7; D: .; CDR3: CASSEGLSYEQYF; DNA: TGTGCCAGCAGTGAAGGACTAAGCTACGAGCAGTACTTC
V: TRBV7-9; size: .; J: TRBJ1-1; D: .; CDR3: CASSLAGAGVNTEAFF; DNA: TGTGCCAGCAGCTTAGCGGGGGCAGGGGTGAACACTGAAGCTTTCTTT
V: TRBV6-5; size: .; J: TRBJ1-1; D: .; CDR3: CASSPWAGENTEAFF; DNA: TGTGCCAGCAGTCCCTGGGCAGGGGAGAACACTGAAGCTTTCTTT
V: TRBV11-2; size: .; J: TRBJ2-3; D: .; CDR3: CASSLADSTDTQYF; DNA: TGTGCCAGCAGCTTAGCGGACTCCACAGATACGCAGTATTTT
V: TRBV28; size: .; J: TRBJ2-1; D: .; CDR3: CASSHPGPTLHNEQFF; DNA: TGTGCCAGCAGTCACCCCGGACCGACTTTACACAATGAGCAGTTCTTC
V: TRBV9; size: .; J: TRBJ2-1; D: TRBD2; CDR3: CASSPRRTSGYNEQFF; DNA: TGTGCCAGCAGCCCACGACGGACTAGCGGTTACAATGAGCAGTTCTTC
V: TRBV6-6; size: .; J: TRBJ2-7; D: .; CDR3: CASSPEGGTPYEQYF; DNA: TGTGCCAGCAGCCCCGAAGGGGGGACGCCCTACGAGCAGTACTTC
V: TRBV6-6; size: .; J: TRBJ1-5; D: .; CDR3: CATETENNQPQHF; DNA: TGTGCCACCGAGACAGAGAACAATCAGCCCCAGCATTTT
V: TRBV4-1; size: once; J: TRBJ2-3; D: .; CDR3: CASSQEAQFIGTQYF; DNA: TGCGCCAGCAGCCAAGAGGCACAGTTCATTGGTACGCAGTATTTT
V: TRBV7-9; size: .; J: TRBJ2-7; D: TRBD1; CDR3: CASSSSGGSSYEQYF; DNA: TGTGCCAGCAGCAGCTCAGGGGGCAGCTCCTACGAGCAGTACTTC
V: TRBV4-1; size: once; J: TRBJ1-2; D: .; CDR3: CASSQETVRYGYTF; DNA: TGCGCCAGCAGCCAGGAGACAGTAAGATATGGCTACACCTTC
V: TRBV2; size: .; J: TRBJ1-4; D: .; CDR3: CASSEALGDKDEKLFF; DNA: TGTGCCAGCAGTGAAGCGCTTGGGGACAAGGATGAAAAACTGTTTTTT
V: TRBV27; size: .; J: TRBJ2-6; D: .; CDR3: CASSVGHNSGANVLTF; DNA: TGTGCCAGCAGTGTAGGACATAACTCTGGGGCCAACGTCCTGACTTTC
V: TRBV4-1; size: .; J: TRBJ2-2; D: .; CDR3: CASSQGWHSADTNGELFF; DNA: TGCGCCAGCAGCCAAGGATGGCATTCGGCAGACACTAACGGGGAGCTGTTTTTT
V: TRBV6-5; size: .; J: TRBJ2-5; D: .; CDR3: CASRGDRETQYF; DNA: TGTGCCAGCAGGGGCGACCGAGAGACCCAGTACTTC
V: TRBV10-3; size: .; J: TRBJ2-7; D: .; CDR3: CAIRGGVAHEQYF; DNA: TGTGCCATCAGAGGCGGGGTGGCCCACGAGCAGTACTTC
V: TRBV13; size: .; J: TRBJ2-3; D: .; CDR3: CASSLSGASTDTQYF; DNA: TGTGCCAGCAGCTTATCCGGGGCCAGCACAGATACGCAGTATTTT
V: TRBV11-2; size: .; J: TRBJ2-2; D: .; CDR3: CASSRGGSGTGELFF; DNA: TGTGCCAGCAGCCGAGGGGGGAGTGGCACCGGGGAGCTGTTTTTT
V: TRBV19; size: .; J: TRBJ2-7; D: .; CDR3: CASSKYPQRKGLSYEQYF; DNA: TGTGCCAGTAGTAAATATCCCCAACGAAAAGGACTCTCCTACGAGCAGTACTTC
V: TRBV6-5; size: .; J: TRBJ1-1; D: .; CDR3: CASSYSPGPEAFF; DNA: TGTGCCAGCAGTTACTCCCCCGGGCCTGAAGCTTTCTTT
V: TRBV14; size: .; J: TRBJ2-7; D: .; CDR3: CASSQEGGVDSYEQYF; DNA: TGTGCCAGCAGCCAAGAGGGCGGGGTTGACTCCTACGAGCAGTACTTC
V: TRBV10-3; size: .; J: TRBJ1-5; D: .; CDR3: CAISEPYNQPQHF; DNA: TGTGCCATCAGTGAGCCTTACAATCAGCCCCAGCATTTT
V: TRBV2; size: .; J: TRBJ1-2; D: TRBD1; CDR3: CASSAGQGSYGYTF; DNA: TGTGCCAGCAGTGCAGGACAGGGAAGCTATGGCTACACCTTC
V: TRBV9; size: .; J: TRBJ1-1; D: .; CDR3: CASSAETEGEAFF; DNA: TGTGCCAGCAGCGCAGAGACGGAGGGTGAAGCTTTCTTT
V: TRBV27; size: .; J: TRBJ2-7; D: TRBD1; CDR3: CASSFTGQATYEQYF; DNA: TGTGCCAGCAGTTTCACGGGACAGGCAACCTACGAGCAGTACTTC
V: TRBV7-8; size: .; J: TRBJ2-3; D: TRBD2; CDR3: CASSFGLAGVVDTQYF; DNA: TGTGCCAGCAGCTTCGGACTAGCGGGGGTGGTAGATACGCAGTATTTT
V: TRBV5-1; size: once; J: TRBJ2-7; D: .; CDR3: CASSLGGGYEQYF; DNA: TGCGCCAGCAGCTTGGGTGGGGGCTACGAGCAGTACTTC